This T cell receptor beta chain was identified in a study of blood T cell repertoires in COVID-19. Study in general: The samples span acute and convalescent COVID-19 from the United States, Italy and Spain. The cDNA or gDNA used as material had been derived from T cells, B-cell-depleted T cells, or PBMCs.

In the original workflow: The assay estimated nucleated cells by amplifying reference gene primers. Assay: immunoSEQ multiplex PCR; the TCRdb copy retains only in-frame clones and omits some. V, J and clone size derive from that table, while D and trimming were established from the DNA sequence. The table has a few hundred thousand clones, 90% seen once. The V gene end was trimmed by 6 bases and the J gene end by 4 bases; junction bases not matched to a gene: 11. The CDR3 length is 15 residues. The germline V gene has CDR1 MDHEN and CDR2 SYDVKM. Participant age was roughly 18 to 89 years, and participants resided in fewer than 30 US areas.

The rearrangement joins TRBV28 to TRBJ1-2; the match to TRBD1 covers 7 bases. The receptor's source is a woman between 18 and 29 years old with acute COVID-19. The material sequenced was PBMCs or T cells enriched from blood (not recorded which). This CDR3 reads CASRLPGQILYGYTF. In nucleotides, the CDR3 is TGTGCCAGCAGATTACCGGGACAGATCCTCTATGGCTACACCTTC.